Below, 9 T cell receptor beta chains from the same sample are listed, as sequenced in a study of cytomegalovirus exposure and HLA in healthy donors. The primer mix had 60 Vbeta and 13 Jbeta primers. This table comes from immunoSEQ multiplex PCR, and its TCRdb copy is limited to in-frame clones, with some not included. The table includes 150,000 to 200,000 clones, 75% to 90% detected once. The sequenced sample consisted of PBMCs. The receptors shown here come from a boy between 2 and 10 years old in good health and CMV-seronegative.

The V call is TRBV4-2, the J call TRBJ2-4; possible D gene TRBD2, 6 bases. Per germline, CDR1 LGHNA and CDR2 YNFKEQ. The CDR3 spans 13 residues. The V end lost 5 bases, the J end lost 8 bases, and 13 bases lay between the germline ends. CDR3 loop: CASSSSPGDIQYF. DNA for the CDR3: TGTGCCAGCAGCTCCAGCCCGGGGGACATTCAGTACTTC.

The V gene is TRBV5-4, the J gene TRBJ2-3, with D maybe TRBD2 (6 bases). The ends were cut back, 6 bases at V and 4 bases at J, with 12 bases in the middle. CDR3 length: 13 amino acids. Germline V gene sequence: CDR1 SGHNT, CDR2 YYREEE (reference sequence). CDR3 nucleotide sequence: TGTGCCAGCAAAAGTCGGGAGTCAGATACGCAGTATTTT. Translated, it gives CASKSRESDTQYF.

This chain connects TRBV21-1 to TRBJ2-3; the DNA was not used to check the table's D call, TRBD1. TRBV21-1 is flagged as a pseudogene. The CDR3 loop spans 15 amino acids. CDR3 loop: CASSKGATSTDTQYF. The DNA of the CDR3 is TGTGCCAGCAGCAAAGGGGCTACCTCCACAGATACGCAGTATTTT.

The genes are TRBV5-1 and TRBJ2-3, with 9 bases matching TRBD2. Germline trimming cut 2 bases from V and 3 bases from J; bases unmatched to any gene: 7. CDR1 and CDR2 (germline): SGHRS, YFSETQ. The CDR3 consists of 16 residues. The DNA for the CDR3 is TGCGCCAGCAGCTTCGATAGCGGGGGCCTTACAGATACGCAGTATTTT. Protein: CASSFDSGGLTDTQYF.

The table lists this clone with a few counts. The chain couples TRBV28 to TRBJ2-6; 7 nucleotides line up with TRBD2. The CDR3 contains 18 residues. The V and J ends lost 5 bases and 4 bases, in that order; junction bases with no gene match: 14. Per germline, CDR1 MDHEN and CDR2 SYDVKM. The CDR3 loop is CASSRPAGPRGGANVLTF. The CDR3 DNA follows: TGTGCCAGCAGTCGCCCAGCGGGACCCCGAGGAGGGGCCAACGTCCTGACTTTC.

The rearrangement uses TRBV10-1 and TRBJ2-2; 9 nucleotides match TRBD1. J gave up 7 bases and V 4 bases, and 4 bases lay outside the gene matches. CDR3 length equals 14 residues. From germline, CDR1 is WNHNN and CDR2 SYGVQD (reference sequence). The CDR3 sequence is CASSGRDRDGELFF. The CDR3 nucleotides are TGCGCCAGCAGTGGAAGGGACAGGGACGGGGAGCTGTTTTTT.

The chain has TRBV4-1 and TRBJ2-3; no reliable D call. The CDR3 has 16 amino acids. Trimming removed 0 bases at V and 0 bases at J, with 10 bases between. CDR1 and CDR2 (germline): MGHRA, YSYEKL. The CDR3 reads CASSQDKTPSTDTQYF. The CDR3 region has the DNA TGCGCCAGCAGCCAAGACAAGACACCGAGCACAGATACGCAGTATTTT.

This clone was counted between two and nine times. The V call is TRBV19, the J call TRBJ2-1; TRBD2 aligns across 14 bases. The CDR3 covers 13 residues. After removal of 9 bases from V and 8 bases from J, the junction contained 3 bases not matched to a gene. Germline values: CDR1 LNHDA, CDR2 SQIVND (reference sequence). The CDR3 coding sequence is TGTGCCAGCGGGACTAGCGGGAGCTATGAGCAGTTCTTC. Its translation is CASGTSGSYEQFF.

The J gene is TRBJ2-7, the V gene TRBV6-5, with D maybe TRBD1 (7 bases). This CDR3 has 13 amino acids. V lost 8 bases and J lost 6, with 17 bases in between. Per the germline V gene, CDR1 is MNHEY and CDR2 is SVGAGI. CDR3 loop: CASGQGGWGEQYF. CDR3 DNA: TGTGCCAGCGGGCAGGGGGGATGGGGCGAGCAGTACTTC.